The 10 T cell receptor beta chains in this list originate from one sample, sequenced in a study of glioma-infiltrating T cells. The iRepertoire nested amplicon-rescue multiplex PCR amplified TCR alpha and beta CDR3s from RNA. TCRdb re-derived calls from the multiplex PCR reads in MiXCR, one entry per CDR3 protein. The sample includes about 180,000 distinct CDR3 sequences, roughly two fifths of them seen just once. The material sequenced was glioma tissue, nonneoplastic brain tissue, or PBMCs (not recorded which). These receptors all come from a human donor with low-grade glioma or glioblastoma, undergoing nonglioma brain surgery, or in good health (not recorded which).

On this clonotype: This may arise from a read error, as a much more abundant clone is one base away. The chain recombines TRBV7-2 with TRBJ2-7, with 11 bases matching TRBD1. The CDR3 length is 14 residues. Per germline, CDR1 SGHTA and CDR2 FQGNSA. In nucleotides, the CDR3 is TGTGCCAGCAGCATCCGGACAGGGGGCTACAAGCAGTACTTC. Residues: CASSIRTGGYKQYF.

This clonotype was picked up many times. The chain combines TRBV18 with TRBJ2-1; the D is unclear. The germline CDR1 and CDR2 sequences are KGHSH and LQKENI. The germline V and J ends were trimmed by 3 bases and 10 bases, with 7 bases remaining between them. This CDR3 has 11 residues. The CDR3 spells CASSPVEEQFF. The DNA for the CDR3 is TGTGCCAGCTCACCTGTGGAGGAGCAGTTCTTC.

The rearrangement uses TRBV6-5 and TRBJ1-6; D not certain. This CDR3 is 15 amino acids long. Trimming pared 5 bases from V and 19 bases from J, leaving 27 bases between. Germline CDR1 is MNHEY and CDR2 is SVGAGI. The CDR3 nucleotides are TGTGCCAGCAGTCAATCAGGACGCCTTAATTCACCCATACACTTT. Translating it yields CASSQSGRLNSPIHF.

This clonotype was seen many times. The rearrangement uses TRBV6-1 and TRBJ1-3; D is unclear. Germline V gene data show CDR1 as MNHNS and CDR2 as SASEGT. The V end lost 3 bases, the J end lost 4 bases, and 13 bases lay between the germline ends. The CDR3 consists of 15 residues. CDR3 nucleotide sequence: TGTGCCAGCAGTGATGGGCGAATAATAGGAAACACCATATATTTT. This encodes CASSDGRIIGNTIYF.

Note on this clonotype: This sequence may be a read error, since a much larger clone differs from it by one base. This chain links TRBV28 with TRBJ2-7; no clear D gene. Trimming cost V 6 bases and J 3 bases, with 9 bases left between them. Germline V lookup: CDR1 MDHEN, CDR2 SYDVKM. This CDR3 has 12 amino acids. CDR3 nucleotides: TGTGCCAGCAGACCGACATACTACGAGCAGTACTTC. Its protein product is CASRPTYYEQYF.

Details on this clonotype: This may come from a read error, since a much larger clone is one base off. The chain recombines TRBV2 with TRBJ1-2, with a possible D match to TRBD1 (5 bases). The CDR3 spans 16 residues. Germline CDR1 is SNHLY and CDR2 is FYNNEI. The CDR3 bases are TGTCCCAGCACCCTGGAGACAGCTTCAAGGAGGTATGGCTACACCTTC. Amino acid sequence: CPSTLETASRRYGYTF.

A remark on this clonotype: Since a much larger clone is just one base distant, this may be a read error. V and J are TRBV20-1 and TRBJ2-7; D is uncertain. Germline V CDR1 and CDR2: DFQATT, SNEGSKA (reference sequence). Trimming cost V 2 bases and J 2 bases, with 13 bases left between them. This CDR3 has 14 amino acids. For the CDR3, the DNA is TGCAGTGCTAGATATCCAAGACTCACCTACGAGCAGTACTTC. The encoded protein is CSARYPRLTYEQYF.

This clonotype turned up a few times. The V gene is TRBV3-1, the J gene TRBJ1-2; D not resolved. The CDR3 is made up of 15 amino acids. V dropped 6 bases and J dropped 4 bases, with 18 bases sitting between them. Germline CDR1 and CDR2: LGHDT and YNNKEL (reference sequence). The CDR3 spells CASRQTEGGSYGYTF. The CDR3 nucleotides are TGTGCCAGCAGACAGACCGAAGGTGGGTCCTATGGCTACACCTTC.

This clonotype was detected only a few times. The junction departs from germline at one end; a sequencing error may be responsible. The chain is built from TRBV20-1 and TRBJ2-4; TRBD2 matches at 10 bases. Per germline, CDR1 DFQATT and CDR2 SNEGSKA (reference sequence). There are 17 residues in the CDR3. The CDR3: CSARDQEASGSKDIKYF. The CDR3 region has the DNA TGCAGTGCTAGAGATCAGGAGGCTAGCGGGAGCAAGGACATTAAGTACTTC.

In the case of this clonotype: A much more abundant neighbour one base away suggests this may be a read error. This chain connects TRBV6-6 to TRBJ2-1; 8 bases are a match to TRBD1. From germline, CDR1 is MNHNY and CDR2 SVGAGI (reference sequence). The CDR3 consists of 17 residues. CDR3 sequence (DNA): TGTGCCAGAAGTTACTCGAGTCCAGGGGGCGCAGGTGGTGAGCAGTTCTTC. This gives the protein CARSYSSPGGAGGEQFF.